Below, 12 T cell receptor beta chains from the same sample are listed, as sequenced in a study of blood T cell repertoires in COVID-19. Produced via immunoSEQ multiplex PCR; TCRdb's table is partial and in-frame only. Found here are 180,000 or so clones, roughly 84% of them singletons; the top ten hold roughly 1.2%. The sample taken for sequencing was peripheral blood. Every receptor here comes from a man aged 60 to 75 who had recovered from COVID-19.

This chain links TRBV24-1 with TRBJ2-1; D unresolved. The germline V gene encodes CDR1 KGHDR and CDR2 SFDVKD. This CDR3 contains 14 residues. Trimming cost V 5 bases and J 3 bases, with 10 bases left between them. This CDR3 is CATSVGSYYNEQFF. The DNA of the CDR3 is TGTGCCACCAGTGTGGGCAGTTACTACAATGAGCAGTTCTTC.

The chain has TRBV6-5 and TRBJ1-2, with D perhaps matching TRBD1 (5 bases). V gave up 8 bases and J gave up 8 bases, with 18 bases separating them. Germline V lookup: CDR1 MNHEY, CDR2 SVGAGI. CDR3 length: 13 amino acids. DNA of the CDR3: TGTGCCAGCGTTAAAGCCCCGGGGGACGGCTACACCTTC. Translation gives CASVKAPGDGYTF.

The rearrangement links TRBV7-2 to TRBJ1-1, with unresolved D. The V gene lost 1 base and the J gene lost 0 bases, with 15 bases spanning the gap. CDR3 size: 17 residues. CDR1 is SGHTA and CDR2 is FQGNSA in the germline V gene. The CDR3 loop is CASSLVGGGSMNTEAFF. The CDR3 DNA sequence: TGTGCCAGCAGCTTAGTGGGTGGAGGCTCCATGAACACTGAAGCTTTCTTT. Full variable domain (remainder filled in from reference TRBV7-2 and TRBJ1-1): GAGVSQSPSNKVTEKGKDVELRCDPISGHTALYWYRQSLGQGLEFLIYFQGNSAPDKSGLPSDRFSAERTGGSVSTLTIQRTQQEDSAVYLCASSLVGGGSMNTEAFFGQGTRLTVV.

This chain connects TRBV7-3 to TRBJ2-3; 9 nucleotides line up with TRBD2. The germline V gene encodes CDR1 SGHTA and CDR2 FQGTGA. V shed 5 bases and J 4 bases; nucleotides not matched to a gene: 4. The CDR3 consists of 14 residues. CDR3 nucleotide sequence: TGTGCCAGCAGCCGCGGGGGGGCTTCAGATACGCAGTATTTT. Translating gives CASSRGGASDTQYF.

The J gene is TRBJ2-5, the V gene TRBV27; TRBD2 aligns across 8 bases. CDR1 and CDR2 from the germline V gene are MNHEY and SMNVEV (reference sequence). The CDR3 is made up of 18 amino acids. The J segment lost 5 bases and the V segment lost 5 bases, leaving 19 bases of the junction unmatched. CDR3 bases: TGTGCCAGCAGTCTCTACGCCGGGACTAGTGAGGGGCGGGAGACCCAGTACTTC. This encodes CASSLYAGTSEGRETQYF.

The rearrangement links TRBV9 to TRBJ2-7; D gene uncertain. Germline V lookup: CDR1 SGDLS, CDR2 YYNGEE. V was pared by 0 bases and J by 2 bases, with 6 bases between. The CDR3 extends over 13 amino acids. The CDR3 loop reads CASSVGGTYEQYF. The CDR3, as DNA: TGTGCCAGCAGCGTAGGAGGTACCTACGAGCAGTACTTC.

The genes are TRBV7-8 and TRBJ2-5, with 10 bases lining up with TRBD1. From germline, CDR1 is SGHVS and CDR2 FQNEAQ. Losses at the gene ends were 1 base for V and 6 bases for J; bases not matched to a gene: 8. The CDR3 runs 16 residues. Here the CDR3 reads CASSLVTGGAVKTQYF. Here the CDR3 DNA reads TGTGCCAGCAGCTTAGTGACAGGGGGCGCAGTGAAGACCCAGTACTTC.

The CDR3 reads CASTQGARGYTF. The DNA of the CDR3 is TGTGCCAGCACACAGGGGGCTCGAGGCTACACCTTC. The J gene is TRBJ1-2, the V gene TRBV2, with 9 bases identical to TRBD1. The junction had 5 bases not matched to a gene; V was cut back by 7 bases and J by 8 bases. Per germline, CDR1 SNHLY and CDR2 FYNNEI. The CDR3 totals 12 residues.

This clone was seen only a few times. This sequence joins TRBV6-6 and TRBJ2-1; 8 nucleotides align to TRBD2. Germline V lookup: CDR1 MNHNY, CDR2 SVGAGI (reference sequence). The CDR3 extends over 13 amino acids. Unmatched junction bases numbered 5, after V lost 6 bases and J lost 7 bases. The CDR3 reads CASSPTGGNEQFF. DNA of the CDR3: TGTGCCAGCAGCCCCACGGGGGGGAATGAGCAGTTCTTC.

This chain uses TRBV6-5 with TRBJ2-3; 8 bases are shared with TRBD1. The V segment lost 5 bases and the J segment 2 bases; nucleotides outside the gene matches: 6. This CDR3 has 15 amino acids. The germline gives CDR1 MNHEY, CDR2 SVGAGI. The CDR3 region is CASSRDRIFTDTQYF. For the CDR3, the DNA is TGTGCCAGCAGTCGGGACAGGATTTTCACAGATACGCAGTATTTT.

In its sample, this clone was seen a few times. The gene calls are TRBV7-9 and TRBJ1-2; TRBD1 agrees at 9 bases. CDR1 SEHNR and CDR2 FQNEAQ come from the germline V gene (reference sequence). The CDR3 extends over 15 amino acids. After removal of 3 bases from V and 3 bases from J, the junction contained 5 bases not matched to a gene. The CDR3 reads CASSFADRGDYGYTF. Here the CDR3 DNA reads TGTGCCAGCAGCTTCGCCGACAGGGGGGACTATGGCTACACCTTC.

The chain employs TRBV7-9 and TRBJ1-6; D gene ambiguous. CDR3 size: 14 residues. Trimming pared 5 bases from V and 3 bases from J, leaving 8 bases between. Germline assignment: CDR1 SEHNR and CDR2 FQNEAQ (reference sequence). Written as DNA, the CDR3 is TGTGCCAGCAGCGTGGAGAGCTATAATTCACCCCTCCACTTT. Amino acid sequence: CASSVESYNSPLHF.